This T cell receptor (beta chain) originates from a study of T cell changes during pregnancy in multiple sclerosis (dated by TCRdb to the late 2010s). Background for the entire study: Changes in the T cell repertoire over the course of pregnancy were examined in this study in women with multiple sclerosis.

The protocol used for the library was the immunoSEQ multiplex PCR assay. Here the immuneACCESS table is served through TCRdb, limited to in-frame sequences with V and J called. Missing clones are a known gap in these copies; in checked studies unresolved V genes cover under half, and the rest lacks a known reason. The sample table holds about 81,000 clones, of which approximately 94% were seen once. Approximately 2.4% of the sample goes to the ten largest clones. As for this clone: Its binding antigen is unknown. Per-base quality was not reported, and no clone a single base away is much larger than it.

The CDR3 goes from the cysteine to the phenylalanine over 11 residues. Only the CDR3 part of the read is kept: 33 bases, read in frame from the first base. V is cut back by 6 bases and J by 7 bases, with 4 bases in the junction unmatched. Taken from the germline V gene, the CDR1 and CDR2 loops are SQVTM and ANQGSEA. Sequences were derived from peripheral blood, sampled in the third trimester of pregnancy. This clonotype originated in a female donor with multiple sclerosis, enrolled in a pregnancy study. Recombination joined TRBV29-1 with TRBJ1-1, and TRBD1 aligns with 8 junction nucleotides. The CDR3 protein is CSVLQGGEAFF. In nucleotide form, the sequence is TGCAGCGTATTACAGGGGGGTGAAGCTTTCTTT. Outside the CDR3, residues come from the reference TRBV29-1 and TRBJ1-1 proteins, so the full variable domain is: SAVISQKPSRDICQRGTSLTIQCQVDSQVTMMFWYRQQPGQSLTLIATANQGSEATYESGFVIDKFPISRPNLTFSTLTVSNMSPEDSSIYLCSVLQGGEAFFGQGTRLTVV.